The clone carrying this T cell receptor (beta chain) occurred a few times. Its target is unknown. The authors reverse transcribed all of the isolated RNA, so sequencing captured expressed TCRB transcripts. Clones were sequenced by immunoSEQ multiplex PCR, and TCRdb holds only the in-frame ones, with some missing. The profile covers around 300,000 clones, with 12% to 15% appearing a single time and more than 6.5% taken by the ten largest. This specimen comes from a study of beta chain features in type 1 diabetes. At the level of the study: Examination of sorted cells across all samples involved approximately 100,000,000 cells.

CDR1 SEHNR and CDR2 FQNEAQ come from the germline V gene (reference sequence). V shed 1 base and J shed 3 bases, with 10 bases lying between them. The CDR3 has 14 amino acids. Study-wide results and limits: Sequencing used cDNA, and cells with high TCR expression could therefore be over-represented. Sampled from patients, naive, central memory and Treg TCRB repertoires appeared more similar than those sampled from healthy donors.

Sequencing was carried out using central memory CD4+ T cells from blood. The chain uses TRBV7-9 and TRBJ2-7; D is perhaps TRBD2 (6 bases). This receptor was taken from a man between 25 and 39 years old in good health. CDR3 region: CASSLGGADYEQYF. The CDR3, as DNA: TGTGCCAGCAGCTTAGGCGGGGCTGACTACGAGCAGTACTTC.